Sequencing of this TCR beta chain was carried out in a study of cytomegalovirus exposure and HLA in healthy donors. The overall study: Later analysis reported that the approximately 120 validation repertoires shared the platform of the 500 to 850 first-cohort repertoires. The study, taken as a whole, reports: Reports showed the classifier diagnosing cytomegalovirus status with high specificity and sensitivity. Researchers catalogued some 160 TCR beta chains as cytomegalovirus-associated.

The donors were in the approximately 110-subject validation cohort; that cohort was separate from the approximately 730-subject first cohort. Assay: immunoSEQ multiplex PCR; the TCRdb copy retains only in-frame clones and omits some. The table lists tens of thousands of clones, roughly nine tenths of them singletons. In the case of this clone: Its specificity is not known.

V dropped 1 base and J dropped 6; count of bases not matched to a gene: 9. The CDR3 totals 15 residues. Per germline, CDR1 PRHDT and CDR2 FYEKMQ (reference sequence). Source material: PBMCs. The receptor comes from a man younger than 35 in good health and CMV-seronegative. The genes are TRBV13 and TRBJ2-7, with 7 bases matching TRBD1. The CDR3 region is CASSLEGTVYGEQYF. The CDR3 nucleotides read TGTGCCAGCAGCTTAGAAGGGACAGTCTACGGCGAGCAGTACTTC.